The next 15 T cell receptor beta chains were all read from a single sample in a study of somatic mutations in cytotoxic T cells in rheumatoid arthritis. Assay: immunoSEQ multiplex PCR; the TCRdb copy retains only in-frame clones and omits some. Of approximately 9,500 clones listed, just under 85% were seen once; the top ten hold about 8.1%. The sample was CD8+ T cells sorted from blood. The receptors were gathered from an adult with rheumatoid arthritis.

This clone has more than one count but fewer than ten. The chain uses TRBV11-3 and TRBJ2-1; 7 bases agree with TRBD2. The CDR3 loop spans 16 amino acids. Germline V gene sequence: CDR1 SGHNT, CDR2 YENEEA. The trim removed 4 bases at V and 0 bases at J, leaving 6 bases unmatched. This CDR3 is CASSYDLADSYNEQFF. Written as DNA, the CDR3 is TGTGCCAGCAGCTACGATCTAGCGGACTCCTACAATGAGCAGTTCTTC.

The V and J genes are TRBV5-1 and TRBJ1-4, with TRBD1 matching over 8 bases. The CDR3 runs 17 residues. The germline gives CDR1 SGHRS, CDR2 YFSETQ. The trim removed 4 bases at V and 3 bases at J, leaving 11 bases unmatched. CDR3 residues: CASSDGQGGVANEKLFF. CDR3 nucleotides: TGCGCCAGCAGCGATGGACAGGGAGGTGTAGCTAATGAAAAACTGTTTTTT.

The rearrangement joins TRBV9 to TRBJ1-1; 7 nucleotides align to TRBD1. With 0 bases clipped from V and 7 bases from J, the junction kept 3 bases outside the gene matches. The V gene's germline CDR1 is SGDLS and CDR2 YYNGEE. The length of the CDR3 is 13 residues. CDR3 amino acids: CASSVGGGVEAFF. CDR3 in DNA: TGTGCCAGCAGCGTAGGAGGGGGCGTTGAAGCTTTCTTT.

The V and J genes are TRBV27 and TRBJ2-7; tentative D call: TRBD2 (7 bases). Germline V gene sequence: CDR1 MNHEY, CDR2 SMNVEV (reference sequence). The V end was cut by 6 bases, the J end by 2 bases, with 17 bases between. The CDR3 spans 15 residues. CDR3 residues: CASSAGGLSAYEQYF. CDR3 bases: TGTGCCAGCAGCGCCGGGGGGCTCTCAGCCTACGAGCAGTACTTC.

The gene calls are TRBV7-6 and TRBJ2-7; D ambiguous. This CDR3 is built from 13 residues. CDR1 and CDR2 from the germline V gene are SGHVS and FNYEAQ. The germline V and J ends were trimmed by 2 bases and 3 bases, with 8 bases remaining between them. CDR3 sequence reads: CASSLSSHYEQYF. In DNA, the CDR3 is TGTGCCAGCAGCTTATCGTCTCACTACGAGCAGTACTTC.

J is TRBJ1-1 and V is TRBV6-5; D is perhaps TRBD1 (6 bases). The CDR3 runs 13 residues. V was trimmed by 7 bases and J by 7 bases, leaving 16 bases between them. Germline CDR1 is MNHEY and CDR2 is SVGAGI. In DNA form, the CDR3 reads TGTGCCAGCATCGGGGGGGGCGCCTATGAAGCTTTCTTT. Its protein is CASIGGGAYEAFF.

The chain employs TRBV21-1 and TRBJ2-3. TRBV21-1 is an annotated pseudogene. The length of the CDR3 is 11 residues. The CDR3 DNA is TGTGCCAGCAGCGCCACAGATACGCAGTATTTT. Protein: CASSATDTQYF.

This clone has only one observation. V gene TRBV2 combines with J gene TRBJ2-4; weak D call: TRBD2 (7 bases). Germline V gene data show CDR1 as SNHLY and CDR2 as FYNNEI. CDR3 length: 14 residues. Trimming stripped 8 bases from V and 2 bases from J, with 13 bases between. CDR3 DNA sequence: TGTGCCAGCGAGGGGGGGAGGTCCAAAAACATTCAGTACTTC. It codes for CASEGGRSKNIQYF.

V usage is TRBV11-3 and J usage is TRBJ1-1, with D possibly matching TRBD1 (5 bases). CDR1 SGHNT and CDR2 YENEEA come from the germline V gene. CDR3 length: 14 residues. Trimming took off 8 bases at V and 4 bases at J, with 17 bases between the two ends. CDR3: CASDFFGDGTEAFF. The CDR3 DNA follows: TGTGCCAGCGACTTTTTTGGGGACGGCACTGAAGCTTTCTTT.

The J gene is TRBJ2-3, the V gene TRBV27, with D perhaps given as TRBD1 or TRBD2 (5 bases each). With 4 bases removed from V and 2 bases from J, the gap between germline ends came to 10 bases. Germline CDR1 and CDR2: MNHEY and SMNVEV (reference sequence). This CDR3 spans 14 amino acids. The CDR3 loop is CASSWGRYTDTQYF. CDR3 coding DNA: TGTGCCAGCAGTTGGGGGAGATACACAGATACGCAGTATTTT.

V usage is TRBV6-7 and J usage is TRBJ1-2; the D gene is possibly TRBD1 (6 bases). TRBV6-7 is identified as an open reading frame with a role that is uncertain. CDR3 length: 17 amino acids. V shed 6 bases and J shed 1 base, with 21 bases lying between them. The CDR3 DNA reads TGTGCCAGCAGCAAACGGACAGCGTGCCTTCTTAACTATGGCTACACCTTC. Translation gives CASSKRTACLLNYGYTF.

This clone appeared once. The CDR3 coding sequence is TGTGCCAGCAGTCAGAGGCCCGGGCTCGGGGAGCTGTTTTTT. Amino acid sequence: CASSQRPGLGELFF. The gene calls are TRBV28 and TRBJ2-2; D gene uncertain. Germline CDR1 MDHEN, CDR2 SYDVKM. This CDR3 is 14 amino acids long. Trimming stripped 5 bases from V and 7 bases from J, with 14 bases between.

The genes are TRBV5-1 and TRBJ2-1, with a tentative D call TRBD2 (5 bases). The length of the CDR3 is 13 residues. The germline V gene has CDR1 SGHRS and CDR2 YFSETQ. Trimming left V 3 bases short and J 6 bases short, with 10 bases between. CDR3 in amino acids: CASSSGLANEQFF. As DNA, the CDR3 is TGCGCCAGCAGCTCTGGACTGGCCAATGAGCAGTTCTTC.

The chain employs TRBV6-4 and TRBJ1-1; no clear D. The CDR3 extends over 14 amino acids. V dropped 1 base and J dropped 9 bases, with 15 bases sitting between them. Germline V gene sequence: CDR1 MRHNA, CDR2 SNTAGT. CDR3: CASSDFYGDLKAFF. DNA for the CDR3: TGTGCCAGCAGTGACTTCTATGGAGATCTTAAAGCTTTCTTT.

This clone was observed once. The CDR3 DNA sequence: TGCGCCAGCAGCCAAGTCCCTGGGACCTCTGGAAACACCATATATTTT. It yields the protein CASSQVPGTSGNTIYF. V and J are TRBV4-1 and TRBJ1-3; tentatively, D is TRBD1 (5 bases). This CDR3 is built from 16 residues. V lost 1 base and J 0 bases, leaving 10 bases between the germline ends. From germline, CDR1 is MGHRA and CDR2 YSYEKL.